This paragraph reports one T cell receptor (beta chain). Its antigen remains undetermined. The input lacks base qualities; no much larger clone sits a single base away. The immunoSEQ Assay, a bias-controlled multiplex PCR, was used to amplify TCRbeta CDR3 regions from genomic DNA. Turning to the authors' computational methods: The number of nucleated cells in each sample was estimated by amplification of reference gene primers within the assay. To quantify the absolute abundance of each unique TCRbeta CDR3 rearrangement, sequence reads were collapsed and filtered. For each sample, productive Simpson clonality was calculated by taking the square root of Simpson's diversity index across productive rearrangements. TCRdb provides this immuneACCESS table in a form limited to in-frame rearrangements. Some clones are lacking; in checked studies, under half of them reflect an unresolved V gene, and why the rest are absent is not known. The D gene and trimming were derived from the DNA, and the V and J assignments and clone size from that table. This sample lists roughly 320,000 clones; approximately 90% were detected once. Around 4.6% of the sample belongs to the ten largest clones.

These data originate in a study of blood T cell repertoires in COVID-19 (TCRdb year 2020). Study-wide context: The collaborator samples originated in the United States, Italy and Spain and spanned the acute and convalescent phases of COVID-19. The material from the prospective study consisted of cDNA or gDNA derived from T cells, B-cell-depleted T cells, or PBMCs. Subjects who had been exposed to COVID-19, were actively infected with it, or had recovered from it provided the deeply sampled blood TCRbeta repertoires that made up the dataset. The repertoires were released in a freely available public database intended as a resource for research on the immune response to SARS-CoV-2. Samples were obtained from the ongoing ImmuneRACE study (first 160 participants) and from about 1,300 subjects provided by 6 global collaborators. Sample metadata almost always included a de-identified subject ID, COVID-19 status, age in years and sex. Where available, HLA class I and class II types were obtained from metadata supplied by the sample provider rather than from assay-based typing. General study outcomes and caveats: Clinical and demographic metadata were provided uncurated, with the amount varying by source and participant.

Enrolling through a virtual design, the prospective study's participants ranged in age from roughly 18 to 89 years and lived across 20 to 25 United States geographic areas. In the prospective study, cohorts were assigned on the basis of participant-reported clinical history obtained from a screening survey and a study questionnaire. ImmuneRACE Cohort 3 recovered participants were defined by two consecutive negative NP/OP PCR tests, healthcare professional clearance, or symptom resolution. In the prospective study, mobile phlebotomists collected whole blood, serum and a nasopharyngeal or oropharyngeal swab from each participant. Additional blood draws and questionnaires over an approximately two-month period could optionally be provided by prospective study participants. Before DNA extraction, prospective study blood samples were shipped either frozen or at room temperature. The germline V gene sets CDR1 to SGHRS and CDR2 to YFSETQ. V was cut back by 2 bases and J by 3 bases, leaving a gap of 12 bases between them. The CDR3 numbers 14 residues from cysteine through phenylalanine. Here the CDR3 DNA is all that survives: 42 bases in frame from base 1.

Sequenced: PBMCs or T cells enriched from blood (not recorded which). This receptor was obtained from a man aged 30 to 45 who had recovered from COVID-19. The chain joins TRBV5-1 to TRBJ2-7, with an unclear D gene assignment. The DNA is as follows: TGCGCCAGCAGCTTCCGAGAATCGATCTACGAGCAGTACTTC. It translates as CASSFRESIYEQYF.